What follows are 30 T cell receptor beta chains derived from one specimen sequenced in a study of shared clonotypes between healthy human individuals. The naive CD8 population came from CD45RO-negative cells selected for CCR7, without terminally differentiated effector memory CD45RA+ cells. Some clones are missing from TCRdb's copy, which holds only in-frame ones; the method was immunoSEQ multiplex PCR. This table has millions of clones, 85% to 95% appearing once. What was sequenced was naive CD8+ T cells from PBMCs. Receptor source: a man between 18 and 29 years old in good health. Some clones in this sample may be carry-over from other donors' samples.

The chain is built from TRBV9 and TRBJ2-7; unclear D gene. There are 14 residues in the CDR3. The germline V gene encodes CDR1 SGDLS and CDR2 YYNGEE. The V gene lost 0 bases and the J gene lost 3 bases, with 10 bases spanning the gap. The CDR3 region is CASSVDSNLYEQYF. In DNA, the CDR3 is TGTGCCAGCAGCGTAGACAGTAATCTCTACGAGCAGTACTTC.

The V call is TRBV7-8, the J call TRBJ1-1, with D maybe TRBD1 (6 bases). The CDR3 runs to 15 residues. Germline CDR1 reads SGHVS; CDR2 reads FQNEAQ. Trimming cost V 5 bases and J 2 bases, with 15 bases left between them. In nucleotides, the CDR3 is TGTGCCAGCAGCCTTACCGGACAGCCTAACACTGAAGCTTTCTTT. This codes for CASSLTGQPNTEAFF.

CDR3: CASSSPAREYEQYF. In nucleotides, the CDR3 is TGTGCCAGCAGTTCCCCCGCCCGCGAGTACGAGCAGTACTTC. The gene calls are TRBV27 and TRBJ2-7; D is ambiguous. Germline V gives CDR1 MNHEY, CDR2 SMNVEV (reference sequence). V was shortened by 4 bases and J by 4 bases, with 14 bases between the two germline ends. This CDR3 spans 14 amino acids.

The chain links TRBV7-9 to TRBJ2-7; either TRBD1 or TRBD2 may fit D (5 bases each). Germline-derived CDR1 and CDR2 are SEHNR and FQNEAQ (reference sequence). The V gene lost 5 bases and the J gene lost 3 bases, with 14 bases spanning the gap. This CDR3 is built from 14 residues. Written as DNA, the CDR3 is TGTGCCAGCAGCCACTGGGACCGGGGCTACGAGCAGTACTTC. Translated: CASSHWDRGYEQYF.

This chain uses TRBV5-5 with TRBJ1-5; possible D gene TRBD1, 6 bases. Germline lookup yields CDR1 SGHKS and CDR2 YYEKEE (reference sequence). This CDR3 spans 15 amino acids. Trimming left V 1 base short and J 3 bases short, with 11 bases between. CDR3 in amino acids: CASSLRGADNQPQHF. As DNA, the CDR3 is TGTGCCAGCAGCTTGAGGGGGGCCGACAATCAGCCCCAGCATTTT.

CDR3 DNA: TGTGCCAGCAGCTTAGTACTCCCGCAGGGGGCCAACGTCCTGACTTTC. Translation: CASSLVLPQGANVLTF. V is TRBV7-3 and J is TRBJ2-6; D uncertain. The CDR3 extends over 16 amino acids. CDR1 SGHTA and CDR2 FQGTGA come from the germline V gene. The V gene lost 2 bases and the J gene lost 4 bases, with 12 bases spanning the gap.

Note on this clone: Other DNA sequences in the same sample also yield this CDR3. The V and J genes are TRBV7-8 and TRBJ2-1, with TRBD2 as a possible D gene (6 bases). Trimming removed 0 bases from V and 3 bases from J, with 9 bases in between. The CDR3 extends over 15 amino acids. The germline V gene encodes CDR1 SGHVS and CDR2 FQNEAQ. CDR3 protein: CASSLAGGIYNEQFF. The CDR3 region has the DNA TGTGCCAGCAGCTTAGCGGGAGGAATCTACAATGAGCAGTTCTTC. Based on the CDR3 plus reference TRBV7-8 and TRBJ2-1, the full variable domain is GAGVSQSPRYKVAKRGQDVALRCDPISGHVSLFWYQQALGQGPEFLTYFQNEAQLDKSGLPSDRFFAERPEGSVSTLKIQRTQQEDSAVYLCASSLAGGIYNEQFFGPGTRLTVL.

The J gene is TRBJ1-1, the V gene TRBV29-1; D gene ambiguous. Looked up from germline, CDR1 is SQVTM and CDR2 is ANQGSEA. This CDR3 is built from 11 residues. V lost 4 bases and J 5 bases, leaving 8 bases between the germline ends. The CDR3 sequence is CSVAGETEAFF. For the CDR3, the DNA is TGCAGCGTTGCCGGGGAGACTGAAGCTTTCTTT.

The V call is TRBV2, the J call TRBJ2-4; D is uncertain. Trimming pared 4 bases from V and 2 bases from J, leaving 12 bases between. Germline CDR1 SNHLY, CDR2 FYNNEI. The CDR3 totals 15 residues. DNA of the CDR3: TGTGCCAGCAGTGGGGGTTCCTCTCCCAAAAACATTCAGTACTTC. As protein: CASSGGSSPKNIQYF. The full variable domain, with the rest looked up from reference TRBV2 and TRBJ2-4, is EPEVTQTPSHQVTQMGQEVILRCVPISNHLYFYWYRQILGQKVEFLVSFYNNEISEKSEIFDDQFSVERPDGSNFTLKIRSTKLEDSAMYFCASSGGSSPKNIQYFGAGTRLSVL.

The chain joins TRBV9 to TRBJ2-3; the match to TRBD1 covers 12 bases. The junction had 3 bases not matched to a gene; V was cut back by 3 bases and J by 4 bases. Germline CDR1 SGDLS, CDR2 YYNGEE. The CDR3 loop spans 15 amino acids. The CDR3 is CASSDGTGGADTQYF. CDR3 nucleotides: TGTGCCAGCAGCGACGGGACAGGGGGCGCAGATACGCAGTATTTT. The full variable domain, its missing parts supplied by reference TRBV9 and TRBJ2-3, is DSGVTQTPKHLITATGQRVTLRCSPRSGDLSVYWYQQSLDQGLQFLIQYYNGEERAKGNILERFSAQQFPDLHSELNLSSLELGDSALYFCASSDGTGGADTQYFGPGTRLTVL.

A remark on this clone: The same CDR3 also results from other DNA sequences found in this sample. The chain uses TRBV28 and TRBJ2-2; D ambiguous. There are 11 residues in the CDR3. The V gene's germline CDR1 is MDHEN and CDR2 SYDVKM. The V end lost 3 bases, the J end lost 8 bases, and 4 bases lay between the germline ends. The CDR3 reads CASSFAGELFF. The CDR3 DNA is TGTGCCAGCAGTTTCGCAGGGGAGCTGTTTTTT.

The CDR3 nucleotides read TGCAGCGTTGCGGCAGAAGCAAACACCATATATTTT. Protein product: CSVAAEANTIYF. The V and J genes are TRBV29-1 and TRBJ1-3; D is unclear. Trimming stripped 4 bases from V and 6 bases from J, with 10 bases between. In germline, CDR1 is SQVTM, CDR2 ANQGSEA. CDR3 length: 12 residues. Using reference TRBV29-1 and TRBJ1-3 for the parts outside the CDR3, the full variable domain is SAVISQKPSRDICQRGTSLTIQCQVDSQVTMMFWYRQQPGQSLTLIATANQGSEATYESGFVIDKFPISRPNLTFSTLTVSNMSPEDSSIYLCSVAAEANTIYFGEGSWLTVV.

The chain carries TRBV7-6 and TRBJ2-7; D possibly uses TRBD1 or TRBD2 (5 bases each). Trimming cost V 1 base and J 4 bases, with 11 bases left between them. The V gene's germline CDR1 is SGHVS and CDR2 FNYEAQ. CDR3 length equals 14 residues. The CDR3 loop is CASSLVTGPYEQYF. CDR3 sequence (DNA): TGTGCCAGCAGCTTAGTAACGGGGCCGTACGAGCAGTACTTC.

V usage is TRBV20-1 and J usage is TRBJ1-3, with D unresolved. This CDR3 is built from 11 residues. V shed 0 bases and J shed 6 bases, with 3 bases lying between them. Germline CDR1 and CDR2: DFQATT and SNEGSKA (reference sequence). The CDR3, as DNA: TGCAGTGCTAGAGACGTAAACACCATATATTTT. This sequence encodes CSARDVNTIYF.

V gene TRBV10-3 combines with J gene TRBJ1-1; 7 nucleotides align to TRBD1. V dropped 3 bases and J dropped 4; count of bases not matched to a gene: 14. Germline V gene data show CDR1 as ENHRY and CDR2 as SYGVKD. The CDR3 has 17 amino acids. CDR3: CAISDSLNRQGGTEAFF. The CDR3 region has the DNA TGTGCCATCAGTGATTCTCTGAATCGACAGGGAGGCACTGAAGCTTTCTTT.

Comment on this clone: Distinct nucleotide sequences in the sample also encode this CDR3. This rearrangement joins TRBV5-1 to TRBJ1-1; TRBD1 might be the D (5 bases). The V gene lost 2 bases and the J gene lost 1 base, with 6 bases spanning the gap. This CDR3 comprises 13 residues. Germline lookup yields CDR1 SGHRS and CDR2 YFSETQ. The CDR3 is CASSLGENTEAFF. For the CDR3, the DNA is TGCGCCAGCAGCTTAGGGGAGAACACTGAAGCTTTCTTT.

The rearrangement links TRBV10-2 to TRBJ2-1; TRBD2 is a possible D gene (6 bases). V was trimmed by 3 bases and J by 7 bases, leaving 13 bases between them. In germline, CDR1 is WSHSY, CDR2 SAAADI. This CDR3 region has 14 residues. The CDR3 coding sequence is TGCGCCAGCAGTGATTCGACTAGGTGGAATGAGCAGTTCTTC. Translated: CASSDSTRWNEQFF.

The V call is TRBV4-1, the J call TRBJ2-3; D is unclear. In germline, CDR1 is MGHRA, CDR2 YSYEKL. The CDR3 sequence is 16 residues long. The V end was cut by 1 base, the J end by 2 bases, with 13 bases between. As DNA, the CDR3 is TGCGCCAGCAGCCAAGTAGTGGGCCCCCCCACAGATACGCAGTATTTT. As protein: CASSQVVGPPTDTQYF.

The chain couples TRBV28 to TRBJ2-2; D is perhaps TRBD1 (6 bases). This CDR3 is built from 16 residues. Germline V CDR1 and CDR2: MDHEN, SYDVKM. Trimming pared 0 bases from V and 0 bases from J, leaving 8 bases between. This CDR3 reads CASSLWGTTNTGELFF. CDR3 nucleotide sequence: TGTGCCAGCAGTTTATGGGGGACAACGAACACCGGGGAGCTGTTTTTT.

The V gene is TRBV4-1, the J gene TRBJ1-5; D remains ambiguous. The V end lost 0 bases, the J end lost 4 bases, and 13 bases lay between the germline ends. Germline V gives CDR1 MGHRA, CDR2 YSYEKL. The CDR3 is 16 amino acids. This CDR3 is CASSQDSRHLNQPQHF. The CDR3 DNA follows: TGCGCCAGCAGCCAAGATTCGAGACACCTAAATCAGCCCCAGCATTTT.

This clone was seen only a few times. This chain's CDR3 is CASRGGLNEQFF. As DNA, the CDR3 is TGTGCCAGCAGAGGAGGGCTAAATGAGCAGTTCTTC. J is TRBJ2-1 and V is TRBV27, with D possibly matching TRBD2 (6 bases). CDR1 MNHEY and CDR2 SMNVEV come from the germline V gene (reference sequence). Trimming stripped 6 bases from V and 7 bases from J, with 10 bases between. The CDR3 length is 12 residues.

About this clone: Additional DNA sequences in this sample encode the identical CDR3. The V and J genes are TRBV6-5 and TRBJ1-1; D ambiguous. V lost 0 bases and J lost 0, with 2 bases in between. This CDR3 region has 13 residues. In germline, CDR1 is MNHEY, CDR2 SVGAGI. The DNA of the CDR3 is TGTGCCAGCAGTTACTCCATGAACACTGAAGCTTTCTTT. Its protein product is CASSYSMNTEAFF.

V and J are TRBV5-5 and TRBJ1-4, with 8 bases that match TRBD1. Germline lookup yields CDR1 SGHKS and CDR2 YYEKEE (reference sequence). This CDR3 is built from 15 residues. The ends lost 1 base at V and 5 bases at J; junction bases unmatched: 4. The CDR3 region is CASSLHRGENEKLFF. The CDR3 DNA follows: TGTGCCAGCAGCTTGCACAGGGGGGAAAATGAAAAACTGTTTTTT. The full variable domain, in which reference TRBV5-5 and TRBJ1-4 provide the parts outside the CDR3, is DAGVTQSPTHLIKTRGQQVTLRCSPISGHKSVSWYQQVLGQGPQFIFQYYEKEERGRGNFPDRFSARQFPNYSSELNVNALLLGDSALYLCASSLHRGENEKLFFGSGTQLSVL.

V usage is TRBV6-5 and J usage is TRBJ1-5, with 7 bases matching TRBD1. The germline CDR1 and CDR2 sequences are MNHEY and SVGAGI. The CDR3 is made up of 14 amino acids. After removal of 4 bases from V and 6 bases from J, the junction contained 6 bases not matched to a gene. The CDR3 region has the DNA TGTGCCAGCAGTTCGGACAGGCGGGGTCAGCCCCAGCATTTT. As protein: CASSSDRRGQPQHF.

The chain recombines TRBV19 with TRBJ2-2; D is undetermined. The germline V and J ends were trimmed by 3 bases and 3 bases, with 23 bases remaining between them. CDR3 length equals 19 residues. CDR1 LNHDA and CDR2 SQIVND come from the germline V gene (reference sequence). The CDR3 sequence is CASSIVTLTGGSDTGELFF. DNA for the CDR3: TGTGCCAGTAGTATCGTTACCCTCACCGGTGGCAGTGACACCGGGGAGCTGTTTTTT.

This rearrangement joins TRBV9 to TRBJ2-7; 7 nucleotides agree with TRBD2. Trimming took 6 bases from V and 7 from J; bases not matched to a gene: 4. This CDR3 comprises 11 residues. CDR1 SGDLS and CDR2 YYNGEE come from the germline V gene. The CDR3 DNA is TGTGCCAGCATTCTAGCGGCTGAGCAGTACTTC. Its translation: CASILAAEQYF.

Worth noting for this clone: In the same sample, other DNA sequences code for this CDR3. The rearrangement joins TRBV5-6 to TRBJ2-1; a weak D match, TRBD1 (6 bases). Germline lookup yields CDR1 SGHDT and CDR2 YYEEEE. The ends were cut back, 2 bases at V and 10 bases at J, with 7 bases in the middle. This CDR3 has 11 residues. In DNA form, the CDR3 reads TGTGCCAGCAGCTTAGGGACAGAGCAGTTCTTC. Encoded protein: CASSLGTEQFF.

The chain couples TRBV29-1 to TRBJ2-2; D may be TRBD2 (6 bases). The V gene's germline CDR1 is SQVTM and CDR2 ANQGSEA. The V end was cut by 3 bases, the J end by 4 bases, with 12 bases between. This CDR3 region has 14 residues. The CDR3: CSVEVTSFTGELFF. The CDR3, as DNA: TGCAGCGTTGAGGTTACTAGCTTCACCGGGGAGCTGTTTTTT.

Here the CDR3 DNA reads TGTGCCAGCACCGCTAGCGGGAGCGAGCAGTACTTC. As protein: CASTASGSEQYF. This rearrangement joins TRBV2 to TRBJ2-7; TRBD2 matches 10 bases. The ends lost 7 bases at V and 6 bases at J; junction bases unmatched: 3. The CDR3 is 12 residues long. Germline V CDR1 and CDR2: SNHLY, FYNNEI.

This clone was observed a single time. The chain combines TRBV5-1 with TRBJ2-3; D might be TRBD2 (5 bases). The germline V and J ends were trimmed by 1 base and 4 bases, with 16 bases remaining between them. This CDR3 region has 16 residues. CDR1 and CDR2 (germline): SGHRS, YFSETQ. Here the CDR3 DNA reads TGCGCCAGCAGCTTGAACGGGATAGCTGGAGCAGATACGCAGTATTTT. It translates to CASSLNGIAGADTQYF.